The 21 T cell receptor beta chains below were found in one sample sequenced in a study of OX40 agonist ivuxolimab in advanced cancers. The library came from the immunoSEQ multiplex PCR assay. As stored in TCRdb, this immuneACCESS dataset retains in-frame rearrangements with V and J assigned. A fraction of the clones does not appear; measured against another copy, unresolved V genes explain less than half of the discrepancy, and the remainder lacks a known reason. The sample has 72,000 or so clones on record, 75% to 85% of them singletons. Jointly, the top ten make up more than 1% of the sample. Here the sequenced sample was CD4+ or CD8+ T cells sorted from blood, taken in a trial of the OX40 agonist ivuxolimab. These receptors were taken from an adult with an advanced solid tumor such as melanoma, head and neck, liver or kidney cancer.

J is TRBJ2-7 and V is TRBV10-2; no definite D call. Germline V gives CDR1 WSHSY, CDR2 SAAADI. The CDR3 runs to 19 residues. The V end was cut by 7 bases, the J end by 3 bases, with 31 bases between. The CDR3 reads CASKNSQSSRTQPIYEQYF. The CDR3 DNA sequence: TGCGCCAGCAAGAATTCACAGTCATCCCGGACCCAACCGATCTACGAGCAGTACTTC.

The chain carries TRBV6-5 and TRBJ2-1; possible D gene TRBD1, 6 bases. V lost 2 bases and J 6 bases, leaving 11 bases between the germline ends. CDR1 MNHEY and CDR2 SVGAGI come from the germline V gene. The CDR3 covers 14 residues. CDR3 DNA sequence: TGTGCCAGCAGTTACAAGACAGGAAGCAATGAGCAGTTCTTC. Its protein product is CASSYKTGSNEQFF.

The V gene is TRBV2, the J gene TRBJ2-7, with unresolved D. This CDR3 spans 15 amino acids. Germline V gives CDR1 SNHLY, CDR2 FYNNEI. Trimming left V 1 base short and J 4 bases short, with 14 bases between. The CDR3 nucleotides read TGTGCCAGCAGTGAAGAACAGCCGAATCCTTACGAGCAGTACTTC. Translating it yields CASSEEQPNPYEQYF.

This clone was seen a single time. The chain combines TRBV7-2 with TRBJ1-6; perhaps TRBD1 as D (5 bases). Germline loops: CDR1 SGHTA, CDR2 FQGNSA. The CDR3 has 15 amino acids. The V end lost 1 base, the J end lost 4 bases, and 8 bases lay between the germline ends. The CDR3 nucleotides read TGTGCCAGCAGCTTAGACGGGGGGTATAATTCACCCCTCCACTTT. Its translation is CASSLDGGYNSPLHF.

CDR3 bases: TGCGCCAGCAGCCATGGGGAGGGGGTAAACACTGAAGCTTTCTTT. Its protein product is CASSHGEGVNTEAFF. V usage is TRBV4-1 and J usage is TRBJ1-1, with D perhaps TRBD1 (6 bases). The CDR3 has 15 residues. V lost 3 bases to trimming and J lost 2 bases, with 13 bases between them. In germline, CDR1 is MGHRA, CDR2 YSYEKL.

The V call is TRBV5-1, the J call TRBJ2-5; possibly TRBD1 or TRBD2 for D (6 bases each). Germline-derived CDR1 and CDR2 are SGHRS and YFSETQ. Trimming took off 0 bases at V and 8 bases at J, with 17 bases between the two ends. The CDR3 consists of 15 residues. The DNA for the CDR3 is TGCGCCAGCAGCTTGGGACAGGAGGGCGGTAGTACCCAGTACTTC. This codes for CASSLGQEGGSTQYF.

This clone was seen a few times. The rearrangement joins TRBV21-1 to TRBJ1-2. TRBV21-1 has pseudogene status. The CDR3 runs 10 residues. The CDR3 loop is CASSYGESTF. CDR3 nucleotide sequence: TGTGCCAGCAGCTACGGGGAATCAACCTTC.

The V and J genes are TRBV29-1 and TRBJ1-1; the D is unclear. The CDR3 is 12 residues long. The V gene lost 7 bases and the J gene lost 1 base, with 10 bases spanning the gap. Germline V lookup: CDR1 SQVTM, CDR2 ANQGSEA. For the CDR3, the DNA is TGCAGCGCGAGGAGTACGAACACTGAAGCTTTCTTT. This gives the protein CSARSTNTEAFF.

The chain is built from TRBV6-6 and TRBJ1-1; D gene unclear. Germline V gene sequence: CDR1 MNHNY, CDR2 SVGAGI (reference sequence). V lost 4 bases to trimming and J lost 7 bases, with 10 bases between them. The CDR3 loop spans 12 amino acids. The CDR3 DNA is TGTGCCAGCAGTTCATCCCGGGTTGAAGCTTTCTTT. Protein: CASSSSRVEAFF.

The chain is built from TRBV5-6 and TRBJ2-3; 9 nucleotides agree with TRBD1. V lost 4 bases, J lost 0 bases, and 12 bases stayed unmatched. The CDR3 runs 18 residues. Germline loops: CDR1 SGHDT, CDR2 YYEEEE. The CDR3 here is CASSQRDRAQSSTDTQYF. The CDR3 nucleotides read TGTGCCAGCAGCCAAAGGGACAGGGCACAATCTAGCACAGATACGCAGTATTTT.

This clone was counted once. This sequence joins TRBV5-6 and TRBJ1-5; D is unresolved. Germline CDR1 is SGHDT and CDR2 is YYEEEE. V was shortened by 1 base and J by 0 bases, with 8 bases between the two germline ends. The CDR3 has 15 residues. The CDR3 DNA follows: TGTGCCAGCAGCTTGTGGGGTTATAGCAATCAGCCCCAGCATTTT. Its translation: CASSLWGYSNQPQHF.

In its sample, this clone was seen once. CDR3 residues: CASSLELRSANTGELFF. CDR3 coding DNA: TGTGCCAGCAGCTTAGAGCTTCGGTCAGCGAACACCGGGGAGCTGTTTTTT. The chain has TRBV11-2 and TRBJ2-2; no reliable D call. Trimming took off 0 bases at V and 0 bases at J, with 11 bases between the two ends. The germline V gene has CDR1 SGHAT and CDR2 FQNNGV. This CDR3 contains 17 residues.

The chain recombines TRBV5-1 with TRBJ2-2, with 7 nucleotides matching TRBD2. In germline, CDR1 is SGHRS, CDR2 YFSETQ. The CDR3 loop spans 13 amino acids. V lost 4 bases to trimming and J lost 6 bases; unmatched junction nucleotides: 3. CDR3 in DNA: TGCGCCAGCAGCCGCCGGGGGGCCGGGGAGCTGTTTTTT. It yields the protein CASSRRGAGELFF. The full variable domain, its missing parts supplied by reference TRBV5-1 and TRBJ2-2, is KAGVTQTPRYLIKTRGQQVTLSCSPISGHRSVSWYQQTPGQGLQFLFEYFSETQRNKGNFPGRFSGRQFSNSRSEMNVSTLELGDSALYLCASSRRGAGELFFGEGSRLTVL.

This clone was seen a handful of times. The rearrangement joins TRBV9 to TRBJ1-4; tentative D call: TRBD1 (5 bases). This CDR3 is built from 16 residues. CDR1 and CDR2 from the germline V gene are SGDLS and YYNGEE. V was trimmed by 7 bases and J by 4 bases, leaving 20 bases between them. This chain's CDR3 is CASSSYVGDYNEKLFF. CDR3 nucleotides: TGTGCCAGCTCCTCTTACGTGGGGGATTATAATGAAAAACTGTTTTTT.

The chain recombines TRBV4-2 with TRBJ2-1; 13 nucleotides line up with TRBD2. The CDR3 runs to 18 residues. CDR1 and CDR2 from the germline V gene are LGHNA and YNFKEQ. V shed 1 base and J 4 bases; nucleotides not matched to a gene: 7. CDR3 in amino acids: CASSQVPMTSGGYNEQFF. In DNA form, the CDR3 reads TGTGCCAGCAGCCAAGTTCCTATGACTAGCGGGGGGTACAATGAGCAGTTCTTC.

V gene TRBV19 combines with J gene TRBJ2-1; D possibly matches TRBD1 or TRBD2 (5 bases each). Trimming cost V 4 bases and J 9 bases, with 19 bases left between them. The germline gives CDR1 LNHDA, CDR2 SQIVND (reference sequence). CDR3 length: 15 amino acids. The CDR3 sequence: CASSTGWGSYGEQFF. CDR3 nucleotides: TGTGCCAGTAGTACCGGGTGGGGGAGTTACGGTGAGCAGTTCTTC.

V and J are TRBV4-3 and TRBJ2-2; 7 nucleotides match TRBD1. The CDR3 is 16 residues long. Germline CDR1 and CDR2: LGHNA and YSLEER. Trimming removed 4 bases from V and 3 bases from J; junction bases left unmatched: 8. The CDR3 DNA follows: TGCGCCAGCAGCCGAGGGGGCGGCGGTGACACCGGGGAGCTGTTTTTT. This translates into CASSRGGGGDTGELFF.

The chain employs TRBV19 and TRBJ1-5; 9 positions agree with TRBD1. V shed 5 bases and J 5 bases; nucleotides not matched to a gene: 7. CDR1 and CDR2 from the germline V gene are LNHDA and SQIVND (reference sequence). The CDR3 has 15 residues. CDR3 nucleotides: TGTGCCAGTAGTCTCGGGACAGGGAGGGATCAGCCCCAGCATTTT. It encodes CASSLGTGRDQPQHF. The full variable domain, rest sourced from reference TRBV19 and TRBJ1-5, is DGGITQSPKYLFRKEGQNVTLSCEQNLNHDAMYWYRQDPGQGLRLIYYSQIVNDFQKGDIAEGYSVSREKKESFPLTVTSAQKNPTAFYLCASSLGTGRDQPQHFGDGTRLSIL.

The V call is TRBV5-1, the J call TRBJ2-1, with 8 positions matching TRBD1. Germline V gives CDR1 SGHRS, CDR2 YFSETQ. With V trimmed by 2 bases and J by 2 bases, 6 bases remained unmatched. The length of the CDR3 is 16 residues. CDR3 coding DNA: TGCGCCAGCAGCTTACTTGGACAGGGCCCCTACAATGAGCAGTTCTTC. Amino acid sequence: CASSLLGQGPYNEQFF.

This chain connects TRBV2 to TRBJ1-1; possible D gene TRBD1, 5 bases. The length of the CDR3 is 13 residues. V was pared by 8 bases and J by 3 bases, with 13 bases between. Germline CDR1 and CDR2: SNHLY and FYNNEI. In DNA, the CDR3 is TGTGCCAGCTACCGGGACTTTCACACTGAAGCTTTCTTT. This encodes CASYRDFHTEAFF.

V and J are TRBV5-6 and TRBJ1-3; D gene ambiguous. This CDR3 has 14 residues. Trimming removed 1 base from V and 1 base from J, with 6 bases in between. Germline assignment: CDR1 SGHDT and CDR2 YYEEEE. The CDR3 sequence: CASSLRRSGNTIYF. The CDR3, as DNA: TGTGCCAGCAGCTTGCGTCGTTCTGGAAACACCATATATTTT. The full variable domain, its missing parts supplied by reference TRBV5-6 and TRBJ1-3, is DAGVTQSPTHLIKTRGQQVTLRCSPKSGHDTVSWYQQALGQGPQFIFQYYEEEERQRGNFPDRFSGHQFPNYSSELNVNALLLGDSALYLCASSLRRSGNTIYFGEGSWLTVV.